This T cell receptor beta chain originates from a study of early T cells in non-severe SARS-CoV-2 infection. Whole-study context: Sequenced bulk RNA came from whole blood that was unsorted, and chains were unpaired. Study conclusions and caveats: Anti-spike CD8 responses were favored in VDJdb matching, and private and CD4 specificities were missed.

Unique molecular identifiers were added to individual cDNA molecules. TCRdb reprocessed the 5' RACE reads with MiXCR, giving one entry per CDR3 protein. The sample includes about 35,000 distinct CDR3 sequences, about 4.5% of them seen just once. The V segment lost 1 base and the J segment 5 bases; nucleotides outside the gene matches: 9. This CDR3 region has 16 residues. CDR1 SGHAT and CDR2 FQNNGV come from the germline V gene. This clonotype was seen a few times. Its antigen is not identified. The source material was whole blood. This sequence was found in an adult who was a healthcare worker with PCR-confirmed SARS-CoV-2 infection or an uninfected control (not recorded which). V gene TRBV11-2 combines with J gene TRBJ2-5, with 8 positions matching TRBD1. In DNA form, the CDR3 reads TGTGCCAGCAGCTTAGGGGTCAGGGGGCCACAGGAGACCCAGTACTTC. Protein sequence: CASSLGVRGPQETQYF.